This T cell receptor (beta chain) was retrieved from a study of shared clonotypes between healthy human individuals. Naivety among CD8 cells was defined by CD45RO negativity and positive CCR7 selection, thereby excluding terminally differentiated effector memory CD45RA+ cells. This CDR3 spans 14 amino acids. In germline, CDR1 is SQVTM, CDR2 ANQGSEA. V lost 3 bases and J lost 1, with 9 bases in between. This clone showed up just once. Clones were sequenced by immunoSEQ multiplex PCR, and TCRdb holds only the in-frame ones, with some missing. The sample has roughly 570,000 clones, roughly 98% seen once.

J is TRBJ2-2 and V is TRBV29-1, with D possibly being TRBD1 (6 bases). The origin of this receptor is a man aged 25 to 45 in good health. Sample: naive CD8+ T cells sorted from blood. This CDR3 is CSVEDSGNTGELFF. CDR3 bases: TGCAGCGTTGAGGACAGCGGGAACACCGGGGAGCTGTTTTTT.